This record concerns one TCR beta chain sequence. The sample belongs to a study of blood T cell repertoires in COVID-19. The overall study: From the United States, Italy and Spain came samples of acute and convalescent COVID-19. T cells, B-cell-depleted T cells, or PBMCs provided the cDNA or gDNA that served as material.

Per the original data handling: Estimation of nucleated cell counts was performed using reference gene primer amplification. The repertoire was sequenced with immunoSEQ multiplex PCR; TCRdb's copy has only in-frame clones and lacks some. D and trimming come from the DNA, and the V and J calls and clone size come from that table. The repertoire includes roughly 50,000 clones, just under 80% of them detected once, and 15% sits in the top ten. Sequencing was carried out using peripheral blood. This TCR derives from a human donor with active or convalescent COVID-19. The donor label of this sample is uncertain.

CDR3 bases: TGTGCCAGCAGATCGGACAGCGTCTCTGGAAACACCATATATTTT. Its translation: CASRSDSVSGNTIYF. The gene calls are TRBV9 and TRBJ1-3; a possible D gene is TRBD1 (6 bases). Trimming left V 5 bases short and J 0 bases short, with 12 bases between. In germline, CDR1 is SGDLS, CDR2 YYNGEE. The CDR3 extends over 15 amino acids.